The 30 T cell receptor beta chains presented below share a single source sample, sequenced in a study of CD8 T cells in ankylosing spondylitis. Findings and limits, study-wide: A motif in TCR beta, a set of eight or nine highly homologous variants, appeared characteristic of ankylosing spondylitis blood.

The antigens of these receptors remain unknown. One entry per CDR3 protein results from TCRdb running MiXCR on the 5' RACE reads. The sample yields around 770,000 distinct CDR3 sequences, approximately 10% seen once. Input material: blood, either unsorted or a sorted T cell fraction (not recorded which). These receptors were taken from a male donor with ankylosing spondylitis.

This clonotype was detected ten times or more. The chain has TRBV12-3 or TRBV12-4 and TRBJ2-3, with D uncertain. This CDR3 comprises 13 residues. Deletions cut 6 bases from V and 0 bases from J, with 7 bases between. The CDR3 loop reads CASRRSSTDTQYF. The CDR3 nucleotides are TGTGCCAGCAGACGAAGTAGCACAGATACGCAGTATTTT.

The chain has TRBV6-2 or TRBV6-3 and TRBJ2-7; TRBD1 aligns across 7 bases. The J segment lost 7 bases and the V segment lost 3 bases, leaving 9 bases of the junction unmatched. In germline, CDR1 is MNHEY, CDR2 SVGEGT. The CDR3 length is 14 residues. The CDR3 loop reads CASSYNYRDSEQYF. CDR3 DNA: TGTGCCAGCAGTTATAACTACCGGGACAGTGAGCAGTACTTC.

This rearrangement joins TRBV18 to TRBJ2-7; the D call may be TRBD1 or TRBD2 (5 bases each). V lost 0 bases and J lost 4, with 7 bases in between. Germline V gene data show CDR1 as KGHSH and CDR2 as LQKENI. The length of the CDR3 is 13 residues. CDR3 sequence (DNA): TGTGCCAGCTCACCACCGGGGGTGTACGAGCAGTACTTC. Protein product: CASSPPGVYEQYF.

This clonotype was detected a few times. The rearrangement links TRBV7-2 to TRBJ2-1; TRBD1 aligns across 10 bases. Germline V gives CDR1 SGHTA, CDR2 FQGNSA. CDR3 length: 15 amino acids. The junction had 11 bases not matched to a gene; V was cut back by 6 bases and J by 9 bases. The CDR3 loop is CASSLMGTGVGEQFF. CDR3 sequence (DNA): TGTGCCAGCAGTTTAATGGGGACAGGGGTAGGTGAGCAGTTCTTC.

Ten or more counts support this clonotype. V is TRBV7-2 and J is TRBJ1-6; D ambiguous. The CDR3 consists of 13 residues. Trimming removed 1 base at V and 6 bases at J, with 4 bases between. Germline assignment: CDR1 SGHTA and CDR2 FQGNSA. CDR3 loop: CASSLEANSPLHF. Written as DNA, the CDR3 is TGTGCCAGCAGCTTAGAGGCTAATTCACCCCTCCACTTT.

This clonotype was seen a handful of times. CDR3 nucleotide sequence: TGTGCCAGCAGCGCGACTAGCGGGGGTTCAAATGAGCAGTTCTTC. Translated, it gives CASSATSGGSNEQFF. This chain uses TRBV9 with TRBJ2-1, with 12 bases that match TRBD2. The germline gives CDR1 SGDLS, CDR2 YYNGEE. The CDR3 totals 15 residues. V lost 3 bases, J lost 7 bases, and 5 bases stayed unmatched.

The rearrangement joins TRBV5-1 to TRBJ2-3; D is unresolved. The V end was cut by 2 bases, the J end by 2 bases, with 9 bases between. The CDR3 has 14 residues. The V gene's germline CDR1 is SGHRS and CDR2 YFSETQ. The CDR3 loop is CASSFNSYTDTQYF. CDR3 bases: TGCGCCAGCAGCTTTAACAGTTACACAGATACGCAGTATTTT.

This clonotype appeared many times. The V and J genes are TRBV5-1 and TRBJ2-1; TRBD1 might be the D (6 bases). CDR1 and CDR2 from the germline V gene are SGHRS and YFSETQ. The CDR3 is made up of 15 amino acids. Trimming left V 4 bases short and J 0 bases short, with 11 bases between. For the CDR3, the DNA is TGCGCCAGCAGCCCGACGGACAGCTCCTACAATGAGCAGTTCTTC. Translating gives CASSPTDSSYNEQFF.

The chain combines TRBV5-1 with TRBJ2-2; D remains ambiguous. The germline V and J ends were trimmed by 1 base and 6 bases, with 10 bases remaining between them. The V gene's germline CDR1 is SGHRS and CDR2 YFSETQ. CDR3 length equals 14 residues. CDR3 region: CASSLKSNPGELFF. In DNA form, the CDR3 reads TGCGCCAGCAGCTTGAAAAGTAACCCCGGGGAGCTGTTTTTT.

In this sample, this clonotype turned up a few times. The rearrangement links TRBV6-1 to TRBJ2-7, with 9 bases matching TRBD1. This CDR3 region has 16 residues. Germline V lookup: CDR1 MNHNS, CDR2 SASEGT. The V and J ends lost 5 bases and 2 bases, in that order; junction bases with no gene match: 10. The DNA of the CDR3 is TGTGCCAGCAGTACCAGGCACAGGGGGCCTCCCTACGAGCAGTACTTC. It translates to CASSTRHRGPPYEQYF.

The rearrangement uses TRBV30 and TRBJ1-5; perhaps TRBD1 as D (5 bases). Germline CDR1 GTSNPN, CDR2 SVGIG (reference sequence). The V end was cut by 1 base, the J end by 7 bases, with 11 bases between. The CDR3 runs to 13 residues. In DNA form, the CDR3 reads TGTGCCTGGAGTGGGGGGGTGGGCCAGCCCCAGCATTTT. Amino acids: CAWSGGVGQPQHF.

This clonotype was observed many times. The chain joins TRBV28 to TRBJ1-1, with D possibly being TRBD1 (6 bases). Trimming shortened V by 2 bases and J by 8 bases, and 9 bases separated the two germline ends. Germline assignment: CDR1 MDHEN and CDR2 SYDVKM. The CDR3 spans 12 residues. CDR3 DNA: TGTGCCAGCAGTTTAGTGAGGGGGGAAGCTTTCTTT. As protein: CASSLVRGEAFF.

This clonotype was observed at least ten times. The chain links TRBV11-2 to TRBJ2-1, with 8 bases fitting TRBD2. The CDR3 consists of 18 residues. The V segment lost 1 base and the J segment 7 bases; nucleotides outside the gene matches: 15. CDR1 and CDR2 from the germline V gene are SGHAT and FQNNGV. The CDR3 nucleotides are TGTGCCAGCAGCTTAGGCATCACCGGGAGGGCCGATGGGAATGAGCAGTTCTTC. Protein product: CASSLGITGRADGNEQFF.

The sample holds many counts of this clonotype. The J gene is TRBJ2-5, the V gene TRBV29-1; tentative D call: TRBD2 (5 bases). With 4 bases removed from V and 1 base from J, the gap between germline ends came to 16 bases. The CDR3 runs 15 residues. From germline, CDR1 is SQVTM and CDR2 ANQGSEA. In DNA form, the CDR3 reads TGCAGCGTTGGTAAGGGTAGAGGGATCCAAGAGACCCAGTACTTC. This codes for CSVGKGRGIQETQYF.

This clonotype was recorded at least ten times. CDR3 sequence: CASSARLAAYEQYF. The CDR3 DNA is TGCGCCAGCAGTGCGAGACTAGCGGCTTACGAGCAGTACTTC. The chain is built from TRBV10-2 and TRBJ2-7; 9 bases match TRBD2. The CDR3 loop spans 14 amino acids. Germline V gene lookup returns CDR1 WSHSY and CDR2 SAAADI. Trimming cost V 4 bases and J 4 bases; bases outside gene matches: 5.

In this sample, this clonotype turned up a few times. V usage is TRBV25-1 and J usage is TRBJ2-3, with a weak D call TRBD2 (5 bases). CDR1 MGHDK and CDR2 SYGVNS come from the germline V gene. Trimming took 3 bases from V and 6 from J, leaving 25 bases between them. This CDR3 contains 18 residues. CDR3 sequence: CASSESPGFPGKADTQYF. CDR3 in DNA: TGTGCCAGCAGTGAGTCCCCGGGGTTCCCCGGAAAGGCGGATACGCAGTATTTT.

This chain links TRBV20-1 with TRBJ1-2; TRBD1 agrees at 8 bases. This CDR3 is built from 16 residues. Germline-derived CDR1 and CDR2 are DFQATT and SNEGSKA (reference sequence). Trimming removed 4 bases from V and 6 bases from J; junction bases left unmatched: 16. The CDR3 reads CSAIPGQALSEDGYTF. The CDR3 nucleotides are TGCAGTGCTATCCCGGGACAGGCCCTCAGCGAGGATGGCTACACCTTC.

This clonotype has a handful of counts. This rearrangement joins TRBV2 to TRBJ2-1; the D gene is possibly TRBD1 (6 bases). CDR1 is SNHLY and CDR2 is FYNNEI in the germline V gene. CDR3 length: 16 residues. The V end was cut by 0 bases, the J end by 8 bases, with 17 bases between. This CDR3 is CASSEALIGGIDEQFF. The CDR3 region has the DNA TGTGCCAGCAGTGAAGCGCTGATTGGGGGCATCGATGAGCAGTTCTTC.

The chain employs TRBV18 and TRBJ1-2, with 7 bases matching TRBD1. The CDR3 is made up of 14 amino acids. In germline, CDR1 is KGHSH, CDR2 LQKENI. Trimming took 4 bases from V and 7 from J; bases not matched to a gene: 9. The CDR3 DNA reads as TGTGCCAGCTCACAATCGGGGACAGACCGTGGCTACACCTTC. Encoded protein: CASSQSGTDRGYTF.

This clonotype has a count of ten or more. The CDR3 here is CSVTTGYQETQYF. The CDR3 DNA reads TGCAGCGTCACGACAGGGTACCAAGAGACCCAGTACTTC. The chain carries TRBV29-1 and TRBJ2-5; 7 positions agree with TRBD1. From germline, CDR1 is SQVTM and CDR2 ANQGSEA. The CDR3 length is 13 residues. V was clipped by 6 bases and J by 0 bases; unmatched bases: 4.

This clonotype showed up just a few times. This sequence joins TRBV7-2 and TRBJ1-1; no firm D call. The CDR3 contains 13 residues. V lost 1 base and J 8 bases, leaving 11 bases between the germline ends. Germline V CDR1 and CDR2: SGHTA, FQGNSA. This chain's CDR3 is CASSLVVAGEAFF. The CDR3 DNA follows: TGTGCCAGCAGCTTAGTTGTGGCAGGAGAAGCTTTCTTT.

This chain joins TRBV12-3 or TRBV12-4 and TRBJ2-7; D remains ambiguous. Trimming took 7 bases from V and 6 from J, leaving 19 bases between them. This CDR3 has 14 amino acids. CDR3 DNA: TGTGCCAGCACCGTAGCTGGCTTTCAAGGCGAGCAGTACTTC. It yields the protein CASTVAGFQGEQYF.

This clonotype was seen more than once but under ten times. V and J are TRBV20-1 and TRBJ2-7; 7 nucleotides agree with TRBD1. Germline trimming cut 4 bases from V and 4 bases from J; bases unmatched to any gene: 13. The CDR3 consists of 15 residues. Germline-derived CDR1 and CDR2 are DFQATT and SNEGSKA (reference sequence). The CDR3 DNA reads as TGCAGTGCTACGGACCTCGACAGGGACGGGTACGAGCAGTACTTC. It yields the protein CSATDLDRDGYEQYF.

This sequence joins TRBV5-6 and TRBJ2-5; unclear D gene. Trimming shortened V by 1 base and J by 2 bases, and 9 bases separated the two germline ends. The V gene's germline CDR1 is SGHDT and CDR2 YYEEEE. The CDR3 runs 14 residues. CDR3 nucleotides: TGTGCCAGCAGCTTGATGGCTACACAAGAGACCCAGTACTTC. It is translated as CASSLMATQETQYF.

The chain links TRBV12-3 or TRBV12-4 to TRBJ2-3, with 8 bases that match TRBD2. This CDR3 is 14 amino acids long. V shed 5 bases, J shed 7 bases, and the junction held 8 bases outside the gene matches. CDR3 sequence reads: CASSRFSGGNTQYF. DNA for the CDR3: TGTGCCAGCAGTCGTTTTTCGGGGGGGAATACGCAGTATTTT.

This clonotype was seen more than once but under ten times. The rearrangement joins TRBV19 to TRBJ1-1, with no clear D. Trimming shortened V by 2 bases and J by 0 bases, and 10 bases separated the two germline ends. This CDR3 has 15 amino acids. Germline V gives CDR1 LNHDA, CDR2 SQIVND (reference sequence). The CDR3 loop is CASSIRAGMNTEAFF. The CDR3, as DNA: TGTGCCAGTAGTATAAGGGCAGGAATGAACACTGAAGCTTTCTTT.

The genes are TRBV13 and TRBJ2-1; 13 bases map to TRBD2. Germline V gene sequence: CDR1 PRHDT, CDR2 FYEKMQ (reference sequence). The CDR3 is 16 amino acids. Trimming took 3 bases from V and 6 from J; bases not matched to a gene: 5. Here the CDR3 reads CASSLLLAGGLNEQFF. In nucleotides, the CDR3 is TGTGCCAGCAGCTTGCTACTAGCGGGGGGGCTCAATGAGCAGTTCTTC. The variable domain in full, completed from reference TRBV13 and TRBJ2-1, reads AAGVIQSPRHLIKEKRETATLKCYPIPRHDTVYWYQQGPGQDPQFLISFYEKMQSDKGSIPDRFSAQQFSDYHSELNMSSLELGDSALYFCASSLLLAGGLNEQFFGPGTRLTVL.

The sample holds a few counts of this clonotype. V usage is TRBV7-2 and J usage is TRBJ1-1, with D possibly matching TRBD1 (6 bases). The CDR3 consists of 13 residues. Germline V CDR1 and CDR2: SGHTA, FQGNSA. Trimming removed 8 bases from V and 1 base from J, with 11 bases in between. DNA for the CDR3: TGTGCCAGCTGTCGACAGGCGAACACTGAAGCTTTCTTT. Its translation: CASCRQANTEAFF.

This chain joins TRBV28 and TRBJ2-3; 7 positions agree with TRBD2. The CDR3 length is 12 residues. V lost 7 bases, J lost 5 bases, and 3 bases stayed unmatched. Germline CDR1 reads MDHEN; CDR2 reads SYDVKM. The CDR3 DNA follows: TGTGCCAGCATCGAGCGGGGAGATACGCAGTATTTT. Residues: CASIERGDTQYF.

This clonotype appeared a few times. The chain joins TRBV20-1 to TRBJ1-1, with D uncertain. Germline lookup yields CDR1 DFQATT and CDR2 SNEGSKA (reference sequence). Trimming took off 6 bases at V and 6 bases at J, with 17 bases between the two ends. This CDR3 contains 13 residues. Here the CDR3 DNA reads TGCAGTGCAGGAAGAGCAGGAATCTCTGAAGCTTTCTTT. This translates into CSAGRAGISEAFF.